The clone carrying this T cell receptor beta chain was observed at least ten times. Its antigen is not known. V was pared by 0 bases and J by 10 bases, with 8 bases of the junction left unmatched. The CDR3 is made up of 15 amino acids. Germline V gene sequence: CDR1 SGHNT, CDR2 YYREEE (reference sequence). The table came from immunoSEQ multiplex PCR; TCRdb's copy has only in-frame clones and leaves some out. The data contain around 99,000 clones, roughly 90% of them seen just once; the ten biggest clones take up 8% to 8.5%. The data stem from a study of T cell responses to AZD1222 COVID-19 vaccine. Study-wide findings and caveats: The breadth and depth of Spike-specific TCRs increased once two AZD1222 doses had been given. No day 14 peak samples; only post-peak repertoires were characterized. The study found vaccine-associated CD4 TCRs spanning spike, dominant at 160-218 and 743-854.

V is TRBV5-4 and J is TRBJ2-1; TRBD1 agrees at 9 bases. The input for sequencing was peripheral blood, taken 28 days after the second AZD1222 dose. The receptor was derived from an adult who received the AZD1222 COVID-19 vaccine. CDR3 sequence reads: CASSLARDRVREQFF. In DNA, the CDR3 is TGTGCCAGCAGCTTGGCCCGGGACAGGGTGCGGGAGCAGTTCTTC.